A single sample gave rise to the 20 T cell receptor beta chains below, sequenced in a study of human T cells and chemical hapten exposure. Time point meaning: patch test 1, 2 weeks after DPC sensitization. Specified treatment: therapeutic diphenylcyclopropenone sensitization with weekly scalp DPC. Total RNA was isolated from whole blood that had not been fractionated. Using its own MiXCR run on the RACE reads, TCRdb lists one record per CDR3 protein. Here the sample spans some 52,000 distinct CDR3 sequences, 9.5% to 11% being singletons. This specimen was whole blood, taken in connection with sensitization to the hapten diphenylcyclopropenone (DPC). The receptors stem from a woman in her thirties or forties with alopecia areata. Some clones in this sample may be carry-over from other donors' samples.

This clonotype was counted only a few times. This chain uses TRBV6-5 with TRBJ2-3; 9 nucleotides align to TRBD2. The CDR3 extends over 16 amino acids. Per the germline V gene, CDR1 is MNHEY and CDR2 is SVGAGI. The trim removed 0 bases at V and 1 base at J, leaving 2 bases unmatched. The CDR3 region has the DNA TGTGCCAGCAGTTACTCGACTAGCGGAGGCACAGATACGCAGTATTTT. Translated: CASSYSTSGGTDTQYF.

This clonotype was observed many times. This rearrangement joins TRBV12-3 or TRBV12-4 to TRBJ2-2, with 7 nucleotides matching TRBD1. The length of the CDR3 is 15 residues. V shed 4 bases and J 0 bases; nucleotides not matched to a gene: 2. The CDR3 nucleotides read TGTGCCAGCAGTTGGGGGACAGCGAACACCGGGGAGCTGTTTTTT. Protein product: CASSWGTANTGELFF.

This clonotype has a single count. As DNA, the CDR3 is TGCAGTGCTAGAATCCAGGGAGATTCACCCCTCCACTTT. Encoded protein: CSARIQGDSPLHF. This rearrangement joins TRBV20-1 to TRBJ1-6, with D possibly being TRBD1 (5 bases). Germline V gene data show CDR1 as DFQATT and CDR2 as SNEGSKA (reference sequence). V dropped 2 bases and J dropped 8 bases, with 10 bases sitting between them. The CDR3 covers 13 residues.

This clonotype was recorded at least ten times. The rearrangement joins TRBV7-9 to TRBJ2-3; 8 nucleotides agree with TRBD1. CDR1 SEHNR and CDR2 FQNEAQ come from the germline V gene (reference sequence). The CDR3 is 14 amino acids. V lost 3 bases to trimming and J lost 11 bases; unmatched junction nucleotides: 10. The CDR3 loop is CASSLTVGQDEQYF. The CDR3 DNA follows: TGTGCCAGCAGCTTGACAGTGGGACAGGACGAGCAGTATTTT.

The chain is built from TRBV29-1 and TRBJ2-7; 7 bases are shared with TRBD1. The CDR3 spans 11 residues. In germline, CDR1 is SQVTM, CDR2 ANQGSEA. V was pared by 7 bases and J by 6 bases, with 6 bases of the junction left unmatched. CDR3 protein: CSGVEGAEQYF. CDR3 DNA sequence: TGCAGCGGGGTTGAGGGGGCCGAGCAGTACTTC.

This clonotype showed up many times. The chain joins TRBV28 to TRBJ2-3; 9 nucleotides match TRBD1. The V gene's germline CDR1 is MDHEN and CDR2 SYDVKM. V shed 8 bases, J shed 4 bases, and the junction held 7 bases outside the gene matches. The CDR3 is 14 amino acids. CDR3 nucleotide sequence: TGTGCCAGCGGAGGGACAGGGTACCCAGATACGCAGTATTTT. Its translation: CASGGTGYPDTQYF.

CDR3 DNA sequence: TGTGCCAGCAGCCGGGCGGGCTACAATGAGCAGTTCTTC. It codes for CASSRAGYNEQFF. The V call is TRBV21-1, the J call TRBJ2-1; TRBD1, the D gene given by the table, was not confirmed from the DNA. TRBV21-1 is flagged as a pseudogene. This CDR3 spans 13 amino acids.

The gene calls are TRBV29-1 and TRBJ1-1; 8 nucleotides align to TRBD1. V lost 4 bases, J lost 9 bases, and 13 bases stayed unmatched. Germline V gene data show CDR1 as SQVTM and CDR2 as ANQGSEA. This CDR3 is built from 14 residues. The CDR3 protein is CSVGATGDPSQAFF. DNA for the CDR3: TGCAGCGTTGGAGCGACAGGGGACCCTAGCCAAGCTTTCTTT.

With respect to this clonotype: A much larger clone differs by one base, so this may be a read error. The J gene is TRBJ2-1, the V gene TRBV6-5, with a tentative D call TRBD2 (5 bases). The CDR3 spans 12 residues. Germline loops: CDR1 MNHEY, CDR2 SVGAGI. The CDR3 sequence: CASSYTRNVQFF. In DNA, the CDR3 is TGTGCCAGCAGTTACACTAGGAATGTGCAGTTCTTC.

This chain joins TRBV10-3 and TRBJ2-7, with D perhaps TRBD1 (5 bases). Trimming stripped 3 bases from V and 3 bases from J, with 12 bases between. The CDR3 sequence is 14 residues long. Germline values: CDR1 ENHRY, CDR2 SYGVKD. The CDR3, as DNA: TGTGCCATCAGTGACGGTCAGGGCGTCTACGAGCAGTACTTC. Protein sequence: CAISDGQGVYEQYF.

This clonotype was picked up a small number of times. The chain employs TRBV3-1 and TRBJ1-2; D is perhaps TRBD1 (6 bases). The ends were cut back, 1 base at V and 6 bases at J, with 12 bases in the middle. This CDR3 is 14 amino acids long. Germline V gene data show CDR1 as LGHDT and CDR2 as YNNKEL (reference sequence). CDR3 loop: CASSQVNGGDGYTF. Here the CDR3 DNA reads TGTGCCAGCAGCCAAGTCAATGGGGGCGATGGCTACACCTTC. The full variable domain, its missing parts supplied by reference TRBV3-1 and TRBJ1-2, is DTAVSQTPKYLVTQMGNDKSIKCEQNLGHDTMYWYKQDSKKFLKIMFSYNNKELIINETVPNRFSPKSPDKAHLNLHINSLELGDSAVYFCASSQVNGGDGYTFGSGTRLTVV.

This clonotype was seen a few times. The chain recombines TRBV12-3 or TRBV12-4 with TRBJ2-3; a possible D gene is TRBD2 (5 bases). V dropped 4 bases and J dropped 2 bases, with 10 bases sitting between them. The CDR3 is made up of 14 amino acids. CDR3 coding DNA: TGTGCCAGCAGTTCCCCGGGAATCACAGATACGCAGTATTTT. Protein sequence: CASSSPGITDTQYF.

The chain recombines TRBV7-2 with TRBJ2-2, with D possibly being TRBD1 (6 bases). The ends were cut back, 0 bases at V and 4 bases at J, with 12 bases in the middle. Looked up from germline, CDR1 is SGHTA and CDR2 is FQGNSA. The CDR3 consists of 16 residues. The CDR3 sequence is CASSLASGTTTGELFF. CDR3 DNA: TGTGCCAGCAGCTTAGCGTCCGGGACAACCACCGGGGAGCTGTTTTTT.

The chain joins TRBV29-1 to TRBJ2-3; D ambiguous. V lost 8 bases, J lost 3 bases, and 6 bases lay in between. CDR1 SQVTM and CDR2 ANQGSEA come from the germline V gene. The CDR3 loop spans 10 amino acids. CDR3 nucleotides: TGCAGCTTGCGAACAGATACGCAGTATTTT. This sequence encodes CSLRTDTQYF.

In its sample, this clonotype is medium-sized. CDR3: CASSYVDTQYF. As DNA, the CDR3 is TGTGCCAGCAGTTACGTGGATACGCAGTATTTT. The chain recombines TRBV6-2 or TRBV6-3 with TRBJ2-3, with D unclear. Germline V lookup: CDR1 MNHEY, CDR2 SVGEGT. The CDR3 is made up of 11 amino acids. Trimming left V 2 bases short and J 6 bases short, with 3 bases between.

The chain links TRBV27 to TRBJ1-5; D may be TRBD1 (5 bases). The germline CDR1 and CDR2 sequences are MNHEY and SMNVEV (reference sequence). Trimming shortened V by 5 bases and J by 7 bases, and 12 bases separated the two germline ends. The CDR3 loop spans 13 amino acids. For the CDR3, the DNA is TGTGCCAGCAGTAATGGGGCGGGACAGCCCCAGCATTTT. Translated: CASSNGAGQPQHF.

This clonotype was detected many times. The chain carries TRBV12-3 or TRBV12-4 and TRBJ2-7; the match to TRBD1 covers 8 bases. This CDR3 comprises 15 residues. With V trimmed by 6 bases and J by 4 bases, 11 bases remained unmatched. The DNA for the CDR3 is TGTGCCAGCAGCCGACAGGGGCTGGGCGGGTACGAGCAGTACTTC. It translates to CASSRQGLGGYEQYF.

This clonotype showed up many times. The chain joins TRBV10-3 to TRBJ2-3; 11 nucleotides line up with TRBD2. The CDR3 runs to 13 residues. V was pared by 8 bases and J by 3 bases, with 1 base of the junction left unmatched. CDR1 is ENHRY, CDR2 SYGVKD, per germline. CDR3 sequence (DNA): TGTGCCATCCGGACTAGCGGGACAGATACGCAGTATTTT. As protein: CAIRTSGTDTQYF.

The CDR3: CTSSKKLGISSTDTQYF. CDR3 sequence (DNA): TGTACCAGCAGCAAAAAGCTGGGGATTTCCAGCACAGATACGCAGTATTTT. V is TRBV21-1 and J is TRBJ2-3. TRBV21-1 is deemed a pseudogene. The CDR3 is made up of 17 amino acids.

This clonotype was recorded a few times. The gene calls are TRBV7-9 and TRBJ1-2; a weak D match, TRBD1 (5 bases). Germline lookup yields CDR1 SEHNR and CDR2 FQNEAQ (reference sequence). V lost 0 bases and J 2 bases, leaving 16 bases between the germline ends. The CDR3 runs to 17 residues. CDR3 DNA: TGTGCCAGCAGCTTAGCCGGGCCACAGGAAACCAACTATGGCTACACCTTC. It yields the protein CASSLAGPQETNYGYTF.